A single sample is the source of the 4 T cell receptor beta chains below, sequenced in a study of control samples from healthy donors and cancer patients. Assay: immunoSEQ multiplex PCR; the TCRdb copy retains only in-frame clones and omits some. Here the sample spans some 140,000 clones, 85% to 95% being singletons. Material for sequencing was blood. Receptors originate from a man between 40 and 49 years old in good health.

The V and J genes are TRBV5-1 and TRBJ1-2; TRBD1 might be the D (5 bases). The V and J ends lost 4 bases and 7 bases respectively, with 11 bases between them. Per germline, CDR1 SGHRS and CDR2 YFSETQ. The CDR3 contains 12 residues. CDR3 in amino acids: CASSGAGGGYTF. CDR3 DNA: TGCGCCAGCAGCGGGGCCGGGGGTGGCTACACCTTC. Complete variable domain (other parts from reference TRBV5-1 and TRBJ1-2): KAGVTQTPRYLIKTRGQQVTLSCSPISGHRSVSWYQQTPGQGLQFLFEYFSETQRNKGNFPGRFSGRQFSNSRSEMNVSTLELGDSALYLCASSGAGGGYTFGSGTRLTVV.

The rearrangement links TRBV3-1 (or the pseudogene TRBV3-2) to TRBJ2-1; TRBD1 might be the D (7 bases). Germline lookup yields CDR1 LGHDT and CDR2 YNNKEL (reference sequence). V was trimmed by 5 bases and J by 1 base, leaving 12 bases between them. This CDR3 has 15 residues. The CDR3 DNA reads TGTGCCAGCAGCGCGGCGGGACAGTCCTACAATGAGCAGTTCTTC. It encodes CASSAAGQSYNEQFF.

The chain combines TRBV5-1 with TRBJ1-1; no clear D gene. Deletions cut 0 bases from V and 1 base from J, with 10 bases between. CDR1 and CDR2 (germline): SGHRS, YFSETQ. This CDR3 spans 15 amino acids. The CDR3 loop reads CASSLERPSNTEAFF. Written as DNA, the CDR3 is TGCGCCAGCAGCTTGGAAAGGCCGTCGAACACTGAAGCTTTCTTT.

The J gene is TRBJ2-1, the V gene TRBV4-1; 8 bases match TRBD2. The CDR3 has 16 residues. From germline, CDR1 is MGHRA and CDR2 YSYEKL. J was trimmed by 10 bases and V by 3 bases; bases with no gene match: 14. CDR3 in DNA: TGCGCCAGCAGCCACCCAGCGGGGGCCCTAAGAGGAGAGCAGTTCTTC. It translates to CASSHPAGALRGEQFF.